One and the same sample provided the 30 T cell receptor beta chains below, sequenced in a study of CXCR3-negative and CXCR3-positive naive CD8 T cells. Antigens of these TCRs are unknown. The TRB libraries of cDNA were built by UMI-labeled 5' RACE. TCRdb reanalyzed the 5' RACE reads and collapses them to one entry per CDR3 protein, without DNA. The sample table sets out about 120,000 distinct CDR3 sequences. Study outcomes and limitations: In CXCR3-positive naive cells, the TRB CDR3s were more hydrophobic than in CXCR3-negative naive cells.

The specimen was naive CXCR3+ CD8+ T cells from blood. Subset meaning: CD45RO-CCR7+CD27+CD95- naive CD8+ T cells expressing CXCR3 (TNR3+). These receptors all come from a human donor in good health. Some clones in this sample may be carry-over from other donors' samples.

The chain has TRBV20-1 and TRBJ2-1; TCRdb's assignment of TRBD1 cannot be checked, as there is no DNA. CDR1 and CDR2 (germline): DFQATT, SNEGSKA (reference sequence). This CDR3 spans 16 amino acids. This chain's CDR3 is CSARLKGGGSYNEQFF.

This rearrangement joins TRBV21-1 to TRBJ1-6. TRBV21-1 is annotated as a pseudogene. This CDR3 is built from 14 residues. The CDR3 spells CASSKPRIRPPLHF.

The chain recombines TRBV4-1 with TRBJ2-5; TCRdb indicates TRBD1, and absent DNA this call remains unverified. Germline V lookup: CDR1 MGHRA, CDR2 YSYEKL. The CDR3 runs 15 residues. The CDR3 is CATSQDSAGWETQYF.

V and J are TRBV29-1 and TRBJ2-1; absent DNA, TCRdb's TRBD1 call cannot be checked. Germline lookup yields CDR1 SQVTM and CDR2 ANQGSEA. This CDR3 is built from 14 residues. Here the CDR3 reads CSVVGQGPNNEQFF.

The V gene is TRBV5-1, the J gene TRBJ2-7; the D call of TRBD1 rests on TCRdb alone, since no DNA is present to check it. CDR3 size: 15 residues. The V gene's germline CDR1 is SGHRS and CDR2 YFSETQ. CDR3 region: CASSLVTGGGYEQYF. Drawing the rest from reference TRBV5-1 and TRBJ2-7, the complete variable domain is KAGVTQTPRYLIKTRGQQVTLSCSPISGHRSVSWYQQTPGQGLQFLFEYFSETQRNKGNFPGRFSGRQFSNSRSEMNVSTLELGDSALYLCASSLVTGGGYEQYFGPGTRLTVT.

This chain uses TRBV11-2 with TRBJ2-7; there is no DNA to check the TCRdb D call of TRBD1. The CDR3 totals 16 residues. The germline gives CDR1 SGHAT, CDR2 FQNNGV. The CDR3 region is CASSLMNGREGYEQYF.

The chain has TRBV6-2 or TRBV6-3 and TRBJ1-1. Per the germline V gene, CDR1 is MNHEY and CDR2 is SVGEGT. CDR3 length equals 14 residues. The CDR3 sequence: CASSYAGYNTEAFF.

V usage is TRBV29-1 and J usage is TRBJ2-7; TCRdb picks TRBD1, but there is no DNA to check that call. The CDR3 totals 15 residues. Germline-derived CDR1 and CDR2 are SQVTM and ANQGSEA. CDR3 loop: CSVDYSGTGGYEQYF.

CDR3 residues: CASSLYLGTGNEQFF. The chain links TRBV7-6 to TRBJ2-1; TCRdb's assignment of TRBD1 cannot be checked, as there is no DNA. The length of the CDR3 is 15 residues. Looked up from germline, CDR1 is SGHVS and CDR2 is FNYEAQ.

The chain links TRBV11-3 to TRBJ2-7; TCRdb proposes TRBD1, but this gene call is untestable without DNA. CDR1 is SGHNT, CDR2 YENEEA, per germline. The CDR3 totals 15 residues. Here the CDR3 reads CASSPGQGAVDEQYF.

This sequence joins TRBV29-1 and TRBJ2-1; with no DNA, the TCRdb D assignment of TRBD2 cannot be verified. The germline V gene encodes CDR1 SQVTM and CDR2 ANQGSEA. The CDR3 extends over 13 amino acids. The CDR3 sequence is CSAGLAGANEQFF.

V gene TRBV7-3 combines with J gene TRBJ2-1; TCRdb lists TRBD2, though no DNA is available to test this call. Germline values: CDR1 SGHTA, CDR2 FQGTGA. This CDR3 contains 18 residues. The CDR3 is CASSSNPSGGAYYNEQFF. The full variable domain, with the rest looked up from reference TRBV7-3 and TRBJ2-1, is GAGVSQTPSNKVTEKGKYVELRCDPISGHTALYWYRQSLGQGPEFLIYFQGTGAADDSGLPNDRFFAVRPEGSVSTLKIQRTERGDSAVYLCASSSNPSGGAYYNEQFFGPGTRLTVL.

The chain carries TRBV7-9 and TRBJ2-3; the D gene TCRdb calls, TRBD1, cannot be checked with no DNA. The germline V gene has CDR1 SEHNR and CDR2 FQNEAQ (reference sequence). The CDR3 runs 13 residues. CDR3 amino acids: CASSQGRGDTQYF.

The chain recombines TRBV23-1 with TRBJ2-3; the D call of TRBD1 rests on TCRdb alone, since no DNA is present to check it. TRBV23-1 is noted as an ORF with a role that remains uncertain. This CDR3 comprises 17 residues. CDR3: CASSQSTPQGSTDTQYF.

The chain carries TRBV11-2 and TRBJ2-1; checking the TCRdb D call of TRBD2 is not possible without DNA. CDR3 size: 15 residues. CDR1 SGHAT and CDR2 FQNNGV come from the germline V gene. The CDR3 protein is CASSRTSRPDNEQFF.

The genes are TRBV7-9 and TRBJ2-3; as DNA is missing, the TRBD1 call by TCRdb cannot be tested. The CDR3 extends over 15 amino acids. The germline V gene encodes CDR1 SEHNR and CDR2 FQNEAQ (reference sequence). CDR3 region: CASTQTGFSTDTQYF. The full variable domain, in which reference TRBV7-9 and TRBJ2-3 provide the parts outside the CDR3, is DTGVSQNPRHKITKRGQNVTFRCDPISEHNRLYWYRQTLGQGPEFLTYFQNEAQLEKSRLLSDRFSAERPKGSFSTLEIQRTEQGDSAMYLCASTQTGFSTDTQYFGPGTRLTVL.

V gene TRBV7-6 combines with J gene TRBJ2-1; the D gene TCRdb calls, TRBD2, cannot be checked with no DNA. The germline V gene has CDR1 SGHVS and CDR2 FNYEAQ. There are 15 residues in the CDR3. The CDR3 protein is CASSLGGLADNEQFF.

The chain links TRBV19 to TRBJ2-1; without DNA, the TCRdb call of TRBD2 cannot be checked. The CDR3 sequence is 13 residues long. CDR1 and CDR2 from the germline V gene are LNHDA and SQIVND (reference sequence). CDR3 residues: CASIGTALDEQFF.

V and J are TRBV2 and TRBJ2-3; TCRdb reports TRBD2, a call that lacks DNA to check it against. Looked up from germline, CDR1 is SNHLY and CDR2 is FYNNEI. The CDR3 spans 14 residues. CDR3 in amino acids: CASKYEGNTDTQYF.

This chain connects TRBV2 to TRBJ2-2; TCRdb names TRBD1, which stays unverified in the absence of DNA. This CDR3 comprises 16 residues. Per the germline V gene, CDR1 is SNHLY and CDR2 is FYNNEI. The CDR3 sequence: CASSQTGTGFAGELFF.

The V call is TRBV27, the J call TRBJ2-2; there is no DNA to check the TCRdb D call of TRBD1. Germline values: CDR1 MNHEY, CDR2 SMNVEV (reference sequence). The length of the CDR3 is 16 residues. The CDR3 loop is CASSTRQGAGTGELFF.

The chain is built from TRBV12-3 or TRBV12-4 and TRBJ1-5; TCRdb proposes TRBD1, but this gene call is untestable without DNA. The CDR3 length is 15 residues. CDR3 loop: CASSSTTGGNQPQHF.

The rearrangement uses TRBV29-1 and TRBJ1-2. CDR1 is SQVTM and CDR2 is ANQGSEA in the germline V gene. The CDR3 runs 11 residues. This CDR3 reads CSGDSNYGYTF.

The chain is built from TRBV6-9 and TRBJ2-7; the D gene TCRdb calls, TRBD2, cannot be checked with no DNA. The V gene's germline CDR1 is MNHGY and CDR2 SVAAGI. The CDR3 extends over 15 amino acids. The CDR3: CASRNTRCFSYEQYF.

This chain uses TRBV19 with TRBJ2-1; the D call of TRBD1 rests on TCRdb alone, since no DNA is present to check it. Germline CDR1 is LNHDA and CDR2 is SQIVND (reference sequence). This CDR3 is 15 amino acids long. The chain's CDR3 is CASSIPSDFYNEQFF. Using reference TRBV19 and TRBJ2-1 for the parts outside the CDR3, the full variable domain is DGGITQSPKYLFRKEGQNVTLSCEQNLNHDAMYWYRQDPGQGLRLIYYSQIVNDFQKGDIAEGYSVSREKKESFPLTVTSAQKNPTAFYLCASSIPSDFYNEQFFGPGTRLTVL.

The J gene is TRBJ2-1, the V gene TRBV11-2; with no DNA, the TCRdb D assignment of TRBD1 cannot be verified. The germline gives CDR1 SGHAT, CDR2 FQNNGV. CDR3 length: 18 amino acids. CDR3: CASSFRNLGTGIYNEQFF. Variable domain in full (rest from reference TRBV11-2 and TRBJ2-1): EAGVAQSPRYKIIEKRQSVAFWCNPISGHATLYWYQQILGQGPKLLIQFQNNGVVDDSQLPKDRFSAERLKGVDSTLKIQPAKLEDSAVYLCASSFRNLGTGIYNEQFFGPGTRLTVL.

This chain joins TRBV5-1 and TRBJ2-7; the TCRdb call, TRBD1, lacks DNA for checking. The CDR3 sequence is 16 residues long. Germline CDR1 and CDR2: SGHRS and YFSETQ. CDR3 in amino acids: CASSTVVGTDSYEQYF.

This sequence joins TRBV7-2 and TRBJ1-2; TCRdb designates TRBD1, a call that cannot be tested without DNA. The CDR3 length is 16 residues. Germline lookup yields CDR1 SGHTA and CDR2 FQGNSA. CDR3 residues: CASSTSAGIANYGYTF.

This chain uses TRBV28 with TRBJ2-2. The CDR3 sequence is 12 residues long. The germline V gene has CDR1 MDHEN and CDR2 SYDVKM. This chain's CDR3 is CASYTHTGELFF.

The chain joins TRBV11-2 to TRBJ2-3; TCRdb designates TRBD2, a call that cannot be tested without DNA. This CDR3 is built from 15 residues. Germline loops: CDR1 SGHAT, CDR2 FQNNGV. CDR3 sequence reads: CASSFGVAATDTQYF. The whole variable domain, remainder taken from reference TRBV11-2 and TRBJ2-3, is EAGVAQSPRYKIIEKRQSVAFWCNPISGHATLYWYQQILGQGPKLLIQFQNNGVVDDSQLPKDRFSAERLKGVDSTLKIQPAKLEDSAVYLCASSFGVAATDTQYFGPGTRLTVL.